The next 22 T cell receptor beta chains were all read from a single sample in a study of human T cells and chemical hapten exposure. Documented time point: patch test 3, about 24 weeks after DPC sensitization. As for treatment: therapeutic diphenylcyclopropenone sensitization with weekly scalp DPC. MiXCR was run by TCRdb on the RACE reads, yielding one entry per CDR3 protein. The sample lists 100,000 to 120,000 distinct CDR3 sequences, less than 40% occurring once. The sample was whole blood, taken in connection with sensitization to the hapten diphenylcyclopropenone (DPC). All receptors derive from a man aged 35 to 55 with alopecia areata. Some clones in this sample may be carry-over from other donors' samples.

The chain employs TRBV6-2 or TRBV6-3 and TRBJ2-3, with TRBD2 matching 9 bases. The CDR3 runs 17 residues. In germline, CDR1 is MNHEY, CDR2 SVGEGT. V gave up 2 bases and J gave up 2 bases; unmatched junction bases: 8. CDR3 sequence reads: CASSYSPAGGPTDTQYF. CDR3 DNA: TGTGCCAGCAGTTACAGCCCAGCGGGAGGCCCCACAGATACGCAGTATTTT.

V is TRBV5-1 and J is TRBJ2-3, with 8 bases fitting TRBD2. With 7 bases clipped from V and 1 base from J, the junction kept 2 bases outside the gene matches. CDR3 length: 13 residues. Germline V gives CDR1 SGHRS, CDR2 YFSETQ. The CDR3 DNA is TGCGCCAGCTCAGCGGGAGGCACAGATACGCAGTATTTT. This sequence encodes CASSAGGTDTQYF.

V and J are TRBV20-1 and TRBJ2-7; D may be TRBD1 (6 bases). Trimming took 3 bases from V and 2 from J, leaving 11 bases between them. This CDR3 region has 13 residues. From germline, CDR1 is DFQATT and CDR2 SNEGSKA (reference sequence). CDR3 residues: CSARRTDAYEQYF. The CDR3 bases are TGCAGTGCTAGGAGGACAGACGCCTACGAGCAGTACTTC.

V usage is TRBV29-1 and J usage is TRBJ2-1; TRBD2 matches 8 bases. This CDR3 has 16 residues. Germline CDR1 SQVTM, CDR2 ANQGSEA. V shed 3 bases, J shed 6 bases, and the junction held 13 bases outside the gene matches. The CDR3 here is CSVEGYWREASNEQFF. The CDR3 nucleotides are TGCAGCGTTGAGGGGTACTGGCGGGAGGCCTCCAATGAGCAGTTCTTC.

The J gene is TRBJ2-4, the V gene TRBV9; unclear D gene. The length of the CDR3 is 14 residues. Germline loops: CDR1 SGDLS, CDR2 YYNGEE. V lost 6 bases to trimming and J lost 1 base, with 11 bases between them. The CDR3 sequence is CASNANGAKNIQYF. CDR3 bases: TGTGCCAGCAACGCCAATGGGGCCAAAAACATTCAGTACTTC.

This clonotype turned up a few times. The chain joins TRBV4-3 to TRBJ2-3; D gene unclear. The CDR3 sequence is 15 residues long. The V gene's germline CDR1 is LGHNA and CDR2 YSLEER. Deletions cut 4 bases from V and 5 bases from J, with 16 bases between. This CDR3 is CASSLSGFEGDTQYF. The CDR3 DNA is TGCGCCAGCAGCCTCTCCGGGTTCGAAGGAGATACGCAGTATTTT.

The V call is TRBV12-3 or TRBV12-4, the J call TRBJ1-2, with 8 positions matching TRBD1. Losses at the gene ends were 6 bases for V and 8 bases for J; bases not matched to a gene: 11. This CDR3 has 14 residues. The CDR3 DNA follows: TGTGCCAGCAGCCCTACAGGGGGGTTCGTAGGCTACACCTTC. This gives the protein CASSPTGGFVGYTF.

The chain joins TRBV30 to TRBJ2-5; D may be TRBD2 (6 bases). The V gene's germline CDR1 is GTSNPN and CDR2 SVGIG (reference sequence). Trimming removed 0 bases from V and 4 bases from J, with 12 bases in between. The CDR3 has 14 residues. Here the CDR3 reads CAWSVSAGGETQYF. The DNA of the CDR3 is TGTGCCTGGAGTGTGTCTGCCGGGGGAGAGACCCAGTACTTC. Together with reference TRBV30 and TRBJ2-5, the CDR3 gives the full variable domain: SQTIHQWPATLVQPVGSPLSLECTVEGTSNPNLYWYRQAAGRGLQLLFYSVGIGQISSEVPQNLSASRPQDRQFILSSKKLLLSDSGFYLCAWSVSAGGETQYFGPGTRLLVL.

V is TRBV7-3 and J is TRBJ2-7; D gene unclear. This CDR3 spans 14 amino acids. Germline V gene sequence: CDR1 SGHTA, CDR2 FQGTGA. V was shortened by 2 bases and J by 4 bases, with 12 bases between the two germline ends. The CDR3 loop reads CASSLETPPYEQYV. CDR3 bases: TGTGCCAGCAGCTTAGAGACTCCCCCTTACGAGCAGTACGTC.

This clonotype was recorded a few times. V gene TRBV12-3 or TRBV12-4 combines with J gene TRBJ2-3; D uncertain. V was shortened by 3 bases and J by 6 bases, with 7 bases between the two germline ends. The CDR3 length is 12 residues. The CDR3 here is CASSFSEDTQYF. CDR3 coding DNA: TGTGCCAGCAGTTTCAGCGAGGATACGCAGTATTTT.

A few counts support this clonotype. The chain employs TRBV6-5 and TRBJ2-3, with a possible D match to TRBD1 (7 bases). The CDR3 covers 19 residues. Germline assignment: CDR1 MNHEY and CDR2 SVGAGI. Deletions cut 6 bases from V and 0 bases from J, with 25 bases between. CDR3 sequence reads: CASSLRTGRRGSSTDTQYF. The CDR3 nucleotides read TGTGCCAGCAGCCTCCGGACAGGCCGGCGGGGATCTAGCACAGATACGCAGTATTTT.

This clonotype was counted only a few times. The CDR3 DNA is TGTGCCAGCAGCATTAACGCGGGGGGCTCCTACAATGAGCAGTTCTTC. Translating gives CASSINAGGSYNEQFF. The V gene is TRBV7-8, the J gene TRBJ2-1; TRBD2 agrees at 8 bases. Germline loops: CDR1 SGHVS, CDR2 FQNEAQ. V was pared by 5 bases and J by 0 bases, with 6 bases of the junction left unmatched. This CDR3 comprises 16 residues.

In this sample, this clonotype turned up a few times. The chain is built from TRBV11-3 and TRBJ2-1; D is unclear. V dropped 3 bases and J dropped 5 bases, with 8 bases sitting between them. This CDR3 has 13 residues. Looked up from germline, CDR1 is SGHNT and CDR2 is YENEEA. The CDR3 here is CASSFRPDNEQFF. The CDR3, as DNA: TGTGCCAGCAGCTTTAGACCCGACAATGAGCAGTTCTTC.

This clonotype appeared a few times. The CDR3 nucleotides read TGTGCCAGCAGCCAAGATGGAGGGAACTCGAACACCGGGGAGCTGTTTTTT. Translation: CASSQDGGNSNTGELFF. V is TRBV4-2 and J is TRBJ2-2, with D possibly being TRBD2 (6 bases). Trimming pared 0 bases from V and 0 bases from J, leaving 11 bases between. CDR1 and CDR2 (germline): LGHNA, YNFKEQ. The CDR3 is 17 amino acids.

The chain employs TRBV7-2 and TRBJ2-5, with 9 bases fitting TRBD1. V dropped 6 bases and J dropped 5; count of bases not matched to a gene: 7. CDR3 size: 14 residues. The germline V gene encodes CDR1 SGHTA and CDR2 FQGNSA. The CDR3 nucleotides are TGTGCCAGCAGGGAACAGGGGGCTCGGGAGACCCAGTACTTC. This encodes CASREQGARETQYF.

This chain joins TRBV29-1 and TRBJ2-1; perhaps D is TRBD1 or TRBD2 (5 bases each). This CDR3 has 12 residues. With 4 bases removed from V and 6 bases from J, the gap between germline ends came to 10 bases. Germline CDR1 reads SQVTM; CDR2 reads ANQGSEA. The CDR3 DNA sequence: TGCAGCGTTGCGGGACGCTTCAATGAGCAGTTCTTC. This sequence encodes CSVAGRFNEQFF.

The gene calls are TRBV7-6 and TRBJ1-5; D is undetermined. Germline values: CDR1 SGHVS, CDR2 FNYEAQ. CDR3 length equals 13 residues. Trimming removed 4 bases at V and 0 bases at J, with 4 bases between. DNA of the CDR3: TGTGCCAGCAGCTCGGATAGCAATCAGCCCCAGCATTTT. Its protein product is CASSSDSNQPQHF. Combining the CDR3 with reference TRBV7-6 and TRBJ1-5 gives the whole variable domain GAGVSQSPRYKVTKRGQDVALRCDPISGHVSLYWYRQALGQGPEFLTYFNYEAQQDKSGLPNDRFSAERPEGSISTLTIQRTEQRDSAMYRCASSSDSNQPQHFGDGTRLSIL.

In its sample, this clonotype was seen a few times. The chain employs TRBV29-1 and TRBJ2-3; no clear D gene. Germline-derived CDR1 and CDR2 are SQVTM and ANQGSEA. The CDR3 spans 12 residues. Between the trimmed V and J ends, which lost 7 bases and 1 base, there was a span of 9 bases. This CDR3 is CSGSEGTDTQYF. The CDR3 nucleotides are TGCAGCGGTTCCGAGGGCACAGATACGCAGTATTTT.

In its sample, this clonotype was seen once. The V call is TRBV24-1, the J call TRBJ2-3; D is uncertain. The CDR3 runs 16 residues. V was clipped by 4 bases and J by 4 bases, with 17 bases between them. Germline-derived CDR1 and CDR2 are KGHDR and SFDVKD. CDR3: CATSDPQSITADTQYF. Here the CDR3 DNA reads TGTGCCACCAGTGACCCCCAAAGCATCACGGCAGATACGCAGTATTTT.

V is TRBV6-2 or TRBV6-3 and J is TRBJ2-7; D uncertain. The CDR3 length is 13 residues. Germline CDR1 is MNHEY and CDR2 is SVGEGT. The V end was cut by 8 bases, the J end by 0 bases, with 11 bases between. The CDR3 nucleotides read TGTGCCAGCGTCGGCGGAAGCTCCTACGAGCAGTACGTC. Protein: CASVGGSSYEQYV.

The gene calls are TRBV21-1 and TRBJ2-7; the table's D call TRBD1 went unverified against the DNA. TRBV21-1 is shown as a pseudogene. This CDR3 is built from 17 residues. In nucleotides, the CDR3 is TGTGCCAGCAGCAAAGCGCTTTGTAAGGGGGCAGGGAGCGAGCAGTACGTC. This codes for CASSKALCKGAGSEQYV.

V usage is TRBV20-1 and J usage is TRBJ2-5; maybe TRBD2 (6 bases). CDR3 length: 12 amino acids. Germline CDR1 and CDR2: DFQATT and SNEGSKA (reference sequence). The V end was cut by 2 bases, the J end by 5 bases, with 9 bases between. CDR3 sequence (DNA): TGCAGTGCTAGACCGGGAGCCGAGACCCAGTACTTC. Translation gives CSARPGAETQYF.